This TCR beta chain stems from a study of blood T cell repertoires in COVID-19 (dated by TCRdb to about 2020). General notes on the study: Samples from collaborators originated in the United States, Italy and Spain and spanned both the acute and convalescent phases of COVID-19. The repertoires were released in a freely available public database meant as a resource for research on the immune response to SARS-CoV-2. Where available, HLA class I and class II types were taken from metadata supplied by the sample provider and were not determined by assay-based typing. Sample metadata almost always included a de-identified subject ID, COVID-19 status, age in years and sex. The prospective study material was composed of cDNA or gDNA derived from T cells, B-cell-depleted T cells, or PBMCs. Deeply sampled blood TCRbeta repertoires from subjects exposed to, actively infected with, or recovered from COVID-19 were included in the dataset. Samples were obtained from the ongoing ImmuneRACE study (first 160 participants) and from 1,000 to 1,500 subjects provided by 6 global collaborators. Broad study findings and their caveats: Clinical and demographic metadata were provided uncurated, with the amount varying by source and participant.

TCRbeta CDR3 regions were amplified from genomic DNA by means of the immunoSEQ Assay, a bias-controlled multiplex PCR. Per the source publication's procedure: The number of nucleated cells in each sample was estimated by amplification of reference gene primers within the assay. To quantify the absolute abundance of each unique TCRbeta CDR3 rearrangement, sequence reads were collapsed and filtered. For each sample, productive Simpson clonality was calculated by taking the square root of Simpson's diversity index across productive rearrangements. Here the immuneACCESS table is served through TCRdb, limited to in-frame sequences with V and J called. Missing clones are a known gap in these copies; in checked studies unresolved V genes cover under half, and the rest lacks a known reason. That table is the source of V, J and clone size, and D and trimming were worked out from the DNA. The sample has under 55,000 clones on record, approximately 87% of them singletons. Clones ranked in the top ten supply over 4.5% of the sample.

Only one count was recorded for this clone. This clone's antigen is unknown. No much larger clone is present one base from it, and per-base qualities are unavailable. Collaborating institutions collected whole blood in K2EDTA tubes following their own protocols. For TCRbeta analysis, collaborators shipped samples in one of three forms: frozen whole blood, isolated PBMCs, or DNA extracted from either of those sample types. Reading the germline V gene gives CDR1 KGHSH and CDR2 LQKENI. The CDR3, cysteine through phenylalanine, is 13 amino acids long. The entry retains the CDR3 DNA only, 39 bases that are in frame from base 1. V and J are trimmed by 6 bases and 8 bases, and the gene matches miss 9 bases of the junction.

This TCR derives from a human donor in a cohort sampled during active COVID-19. The sample consisted of peripheral blood. The sequence is built from TRBV18 and TRBJ1-2; TRBD1 fits 7 bases in the junction. The CDR3 reads as follows: CASSPDRAYGYTF. The DNA sequence is given as TGTGCCAGCTCCCCTGACAGGGCTTACGGCTACACCTTC.